This entry is about one T cell receptor beta chain. No cognate antigen has been identified for it. No qualities accompany the bases; no much larger clone lies one base away. The sample belongs to a study of Graves' ophthalmopathy and Graves' hyperthyroidism (dated by TCRdb to about 2018). In terms of the full investigation: Peripheral blood was collected at initial diagnosis, prior to any treatment. The 95 to 100 discovery patients were randomly divided into training and test sets at a 7:3 ratio. To explore V-J signatures that distinguish ophthalmopathy from hyperthyroidism, a discovery set of 100 patients was enrolled, made up of 43 with ophthalmopathy and around 60 with stable hyperthyroidism. In total, 135 blood samples were TCR-sequenced: 43 ophthalmopathy, some 80 hyperthyroidism and about 17 hyperthyroidism-to-ophthalmopathy patients. To tell Graves' ophthalmopathy apart from Graves' hyperthyroidism, and to predict which patients would progress to ophthalmopathy, the study relied on TCR beta repertoire signatures. In over five hyperthyroidism patients, T-cell repertoires of thyroid tissue and blood were compared. The independent validation cohort included 20 or so hyperthyroidism patients plus 17 patients who later progressed from hyperthyroidism to ophthalmopathy. Following sample collection, hyperthyroidism patients were given methimazole at a starting dose of 30 mg daily, and ophthalmopathy patients were given high-dose intravenous methylprednisolone. Overall study outcomes, separate from this receptor: Sample size was not statistically predetermined, and group allocation was not concealed from the investigators. The 13-signature model separated ophthalmopathy from stable hyperthyroidism with approximately 88% sensitivity and around 84% specificity in cross-validation, and 80%/75% in the test set. In validation, the model predicted ophthalmopathy progression with less than 71% sensitivity and 72.22% specificity; roughly 11 predicted patients were CT-confirmed with GO in a median of 6.5 months. Most expanded thyroid clonotypes with a frequency above 0.001 also appeared in blood, which suggests that blood repertoires may reflect the immune response in the thyroid.

The CDR3 measures 14 amino acids from cysteine to phenylalanine. Solely the CDR3 DNA is kept, with 42 bases framed from the first base. V loses 1 base of germline sequence and J loses 3 bases, and the interval between the two ends is 10 bases. CDR1 MNHNS and CDR2 SASEGT are derived from the germline V gene. A patient counted as having stable hyperthyroidism if there was no progression to ophthalmopathy within 18 months of follow-up. Hyperthyroidism patients were newly diagnosed, with disease duration under 2 months, and aged 18 to 65 years. Anyone with other autoimmune diseases, uncontrolled infections, pregnancy or lactation was excluded from the study. Clinical symptoms, serum thyroxine, TRAb, thyroid ultrasound and orbital computed tomography formed the basis of the diagnosis. Using Ficoll-Paque density gradient centrifugation, PBMCs were isolated from over 8.5 ml of fresh peripheral blood. Total RNA was extracted with Trizol reagent and quality-checked on an Agilent 2100 Bioanalyzer.

For repertoire sequencing, the TCR beta CDR3 regions were amplified from RNA transcripts. HTBI primers and the Qiagen OneStep RT-PCR kit were used in a first-round RT-PCR, which was followed by a second-round multiplex PCR, size selection and purification. Sequencing of the libraries was carried out on an Illumina HiSeq2000 in paired-end mode with 100 bp reads. In the authors' own workflow: Reads were processed with SOAPnuke, discarding reads with adapters, uncalled bases, mean Phred below 15, or no exact constant-primer or identifier match. COPE v1.2.5 was used to merge the high-quality paired reads. Clonotypes were defined as unique nucleotide sequences and were aligned to IMGT TRB V, D and J references using MiTCR v1.1. The analysis was limited to V-J combinations with a frequency above 0.0001, which together covered 99.2% of the repertoires. For each V-J combination, a TCR clonal expansion and chaos score was defined as the ratio of F50 clonal expansion to chaos observed in the TCRdist matrix. Welch's t-statistics and random forest were used to reduce features to about a dozen V-J combinations, which were fed into a naive Bayes classifier. Thyroid-blood repertoire similarity was quantified with the Morisita-Horn index. TCRdb redid the processing of the public reads, applying fastp at Q25 and MiXCR, and retained in-frame beta chains. When rows share a CDR3 protein, they turn into one entry using the most common DNA and genes. TCRdb assigned the V and J calls; the authors' analysis was not used. Here the sample has hundreds of thousands of distinct CDR3 sequences; 20% to 25% occur a single time. The ten top clones hold 2.5% to 3% of the sample.

The TCR comes from a woman between 18 and 29 years old with stable Graves' hyperthyroidism. Donor details come from another sample of the same person, matched by shared clones. This receptor chain uses TRBV6-1 and TRBJ2-7; the D gene is possibly TRBD1 or TRBD2, with 6 bases matching each. Sequenced: peripheral blood. The bases read TGTGCCAGCAGTGAAGGTGGGGGGCTCTACGAGCAGTACTTC. Translation gives CASSEGGGLYEQYF.